This T cell receptor (beta chain) is from a study of beta chain features in type 1 diabetes. Notes on the study in general: Type 1 diabetes patients had VDJ junctions that carried fewer insertions and more deletions. Type 1 diabetes patients showed a moderate but significant shortening of TCRB CDR3s in all four CD4+ subsets.

It was via CD45RO/CCR7/CD25/CD127/CD95/CD27 that CD4+ naive, central memory, regulatory and stem cell-like memory cells were sorted. TCRB transcripts that were expressed got sequenced, as all of the isolated RNA had been reverse transcribed. Profiled with immunoSEQ multiplex PCR; TCRdb holds only in-frame clones, not every one. The sample has about 250,000 clones, 12% to 15% seen once; the top ten hold 0.026%. This clone has a count of ten or more. Its antigen is undetermined. Looked up from germline, CDR1 is SQVTM and CDR2 is ANQGSEA. The ends were cut back, 5 bases at V and 6 bases at J, with 14 bases in the middle. The CDR3 has 13 amino acids.

The chain recombines TRBV29-1 with TRBJ1-5; tentatively, D is TRBD1 (5 bases). This TCR was sampled from a middle-aged woman in good health. Sequenced input: naive CD4+ T cells from blood. The CDR3 here is CSVNRGEGQPQHF. In DNA, the CDR3 is TGCAGCGTTAATCGGGGGGAAGGTCAGCCCCAGCATTTT.